The TCR beta chain under discussion was sequenced for a study of blood T cell repertoires in COVID-19 (TCRdb year 2020). With regard to the full study: Samples from collaborators originated in the United States, Italy and Spain and spanned both the acute and convalescent phases of COVID-19. The prospective study material was composed of cDNA or gDNA derived from T cells, B-cell-depleted T cells, or PBMCs. The dataset comprised deeply sampled blood TCRbeta repertoires from subjects exposed to, actively infected with, or recovered from COVID-19. The repertoires were made available in a free public database intended to serve as a resource for research on the immune response to SARS-CoV-2. Samples came from the ongoing ImmuneRACE study (first 160 participants) plus 1,254 subjects from 6 global collaborators. Sample metadata almost always included a de-identified subject ID, COVID-19 status, age in years and sex. Where HLA class I and class II types were available, the types were taken from metadata supplied by the sample provider, not from assay-based typing.

TCRbeta CDR3 regions were amplified from genomic DNA using the immunoSEQ Assay, a bias-controlled multiplex PCR. For the original study's pipeline: The number of nucleated cells in each sample was estimated by amplification of reference gene primers within the assay. To quantify the absolute abundance of each unique TCRbeta CDR3 rearrangement, sequence reads were collapsed and filtered. Productive Simpson clonality was computed per sample as the square root of Simpson's diversity index over productive rearrangements. TCRdb carries this immuneACCESS record with in-frame sequences only. Its versions omit some clonotypes, under half of them owing to an unresolved V gene in the studies checked, with the rest unexplained. The V and J calls and clone size come from that table; D and trimming were worked out from the DNA. The table for this sample lists 150,000 or so clones; 85% to 90% of them were counted only once. Jointly, the top ten make up roughly 13% of the sample.

In Seattle, one collaborating source enrolled patients while the infection was active and tracked those patients longitudinally over the course of disease. The collaborating institutions used their own protocols to collect whole blood in K2EDTA tubes. For TCRbeta analysis, collaborators shipped samples as frozen whole blood, isolated PBMCs, or DNA extracted from either of those sample types. V is reduced by 0 bases and J by 3 bases, leaving a spacing of 13 bases between them. CDR1 KGHSH and CDR2 LQKENI are derived from the germline V gene. Counted from cysteine to phenylalanine, this CDR3 has 16 amino acids. This entry keeps only the CDR3 DNA: 48 bases, framed from base 1. Details on this clone: What this receptor recognizes is not known. No qualities accompany the bases; no much larger clone lies one base away.

Broad study findings and their caveats: The quantity of clinical and demographic metadata differed by source and by participant and was supplied without curation.

The sequenced material came from peripheral blood. The chain is made from TRBV18 and TRBJ2-3; the D gene is possibly TRBD2, with 5 bases matching. The receptor comes from a man aged 18 to 29 with COVID-19, enrolled during active disease. The CDR3 loop reads CASSPPRVSTTDTQYF. The DNA reads TGTGCCAGCTCACCACCGCGGGTCAGCACGACAGATACGCAGTATTTT.